The sequence of this T cell receptor beta chain was determined in a study of T cells in Graves' hyperthyroidism and ophthalmopathy. This clonotype was counted between two and nine times. TCR beta CDR3 regions were amplified from RNA. The HTBI primer set was used in a first-round RT-PCR of the TCR CDR3. TCRdb reprocessed the multiplex PCR reads with MiXCR, giving one entry per CDR3 protein. This sample has some 600,000 distinct CDR3 sequences, with roughly 14% found just once. Patients aged 18 to 65 had newly diagnosed hyperthyroidism lasting under 2 months. Patients were excluded because of uncontrolled infection, other autoimmune disease, pregnancy or lactation. The source is a woman younger than 45 with Graves' hyperthyroidism that later progressed to Graves' ophthalmopathy. What was sequenced was blood.

CDR3 amino acids: CASSPWGGEQFF. DNA of the CDR3: TGTGCCAGCAGTCCTTGGGGAGGTGAGCAGTTCTTC. The rearrangement links TRBV27 to TRBJ2-1; the D gene is possibly TRBD2 (6 bases). This CDR3 region has 12 residues. Trimming took off 5 bases at V and 9 bases at J, with 11 bases between the two ends. Germline V lookup: CDR1 MNHEY, CDR2 SMNVEV (reference sequence).